The present TCR beta chain was sequenced within a study of TET2 disruption in CD19-targeted CAR T cells. Treatment denoted: autologous CTL019 cells: CD19 CAR with 4-1BB and CD3 zeta domains. The CD19 CAR included TCR zeta plus 4-1BB costimulatory signaling. The starting T cells for CTL019 came from a peripheral blood leukapheresis. The table came from immunoSEQ multiplex PCR; TCRdb's copy has only in-frame clones and leaves some out. The sample holds 25,000 or so clones. About this clone itself: Its target is not known. The read ends 3 residues early relative to the CDR3; the germline J gene fills the gap.

CDR1 and CDR2 from the germline V gene are MNHEY and SMNVEV (reference sequence). This CDR3 region has 13 residues. The V gene lost 3 bases and the J gene lost 6 bases, with 6 bases spanning the gap. This specimen was CD8- CAR+ T cells sorted from cultured blood T cells, taken for CD19 CAR T cell therapy. Subset here: CD8-negative CAR-positive T cells from the infusion product. This chain connects TRBV27 to TRBJ1-6, with D unclear. This receptor was identified in a man aged 70-80 years with chronic lymphocytic leukemia. Here the CDR3 reads CASSFRFNSPLHF. CDR3 DNA (partial): TGTGCCAGCAGTTTCAGGTTTAATTCACCC.